This T cell receptor (beta chain) was sequenced in a study of tissue T cells after allogeneic stem cell transplantation. Germline V lookup: CDR1 SGHKS, CDR2 YYEKEE (reference sequence). Unmatched junction bases numbered 5, after V lost 1 base and J lost 5 bases. CDR3 size: 15 residues. Findings and limits, study-wide: This small cohort was clinically heterogeneous, and sampling depth was a limitation.

This clone was counted only a few times. What it binds is not known. Clones were sequenced by immunoSEQ multiplex PCR, and TCRdb holds only the in-frame ones, with some missing. There are fewer than 30,000 clones in the sample; roughly 80% occur only once, and 7.7% lies in the top ten. The source material was tissue from the ileum, sampled at autopsy. This receptor was obtained from a female donor at least 60 years old with lung cancer. The gene calls are TRBV5-5 and TRBJ2-2; TRBD2 matches at 7 bases. DNA for the CDR3: TGTGCCAGCAGCTTGTTGACTAGCAGAACCGGGGAGCTGTTTTTT. Its translation is CASSLLTSRTGELFF. The whole variable domain, filled in from reference TRBV5-5 and TRBJ2-2, reads DAGVTQSPTHLIKTRGQQVTLRCSPISGHKSVSWYQQVLGQGPQFIFQYYEKEERGRGNFPDRFSARQFPNYSSELNVNALLLGDSALYLCASSLLTSRTGELFFGEGSRLTVL.